Reported below is one TCR beta chain. The target antigen is unknown. With a much larger clone just one base away, this may be a read error. The conserved phenylalanine or tryptophan is not found at the CDR3 terminus, so this likely reflects a read error. TCRdb re-called the PCR reads through MiXCR, storing one row per CDR3 protein. The sample has roughly 300,000 distinct CDR3 sequences, roughly a quarter seen once; the top ten hold around 0.74%. This record belongs to a study of molecular identifiers for immune sequencing clone quantification. Broader study findings: Under 1% of molecules in naive cells, but over 99% of effector molecules, belonged to clones above 20 RNA copies.

Sequenced input: naive CD8+ T cells from blood, with Jurkat cell RNA spiked in. Documented subset: FACS-sorted CD8+CD4-CCR7+CD45RA+ naive T cells. The TCR was taken from a human donor in good health. Some libraries in this study had Jurkat cell RNA spiked in.

The chain's CDR3 is CASSEVANTEAFI. CDR3 coding DNA: TGTGCCAGCAGTGAAGTAGCGAACACTGAAGCTTTCATT. This chain links TRBV6-1 with TRBJ1-1, with no clear D. The germline gives CDR1 MNHNS, CDR2 SASEGT. Trimming left V 1 base short and J 1 base short, with 4 bases between. There are 13 residues in the CDR3.